This T cell receptor beta chain derives from a study of regulatory T cells in long-lasting Graves disease (dated by TCRdb to the early 2020s). In terms of the full investigation: Patients with newly diagnosed Graves' disease had been on antithyroid drugs for under 3 months. Persistent Graves' disease patients were compared with newly diagnosed Graves' disease patients by peripheral blood TCR sequencing and RNA sequencing. TCR sequencing covered some 13 persistent and approximately 20 newly diagnosed Graves' disease patients, some 33 samples in total. The study was registered as a clinical trial and conducted in China.

The sample holds many counts of this clonotype. The antigen this receptor binds is unknown. The sample holds no much larger clone one base away, and base qualities are not on file. Overall results and qualifications from the work: Only the TCR beta chain was sequenced and analyzed. Persistent Graves' disease patients showed lower TCR Shannon entropy and fewer highly expanded clones than newly diagnosed patients, suggesting clonal expansion. Only peripheral blood was studied, because thyroid tissue, the primary lesion, was inaccessible. The authors acknowledged the small sample size as a limitation that may reduce accuracy. TRBV28, TRBJ1-2 and TRBJ2-5 were preferentially used in persistent disease, while TRBV20-1 and TRBJ2-1 were favored in newly diagnosed disease. A larger number of public clonotypes was shared among persistent patients (approximately 2,600) than among newly diagnosed patients (around 970).

What the time point label conveys for this sample: newly diagnosed GD, antithyroid drugs for less than 3 months. RNA was extracted from PBMCs in TRIzol for both TCR sequencing and RNA sequencing. The diagnosis of Graves' disease was made according to American Thyroid Association guidelines. The patients came from an endocrinology department in Xi'an, China. From each patient, about 8.9 milliliters of peripheral blood was collected into an EDTA anticoagulant tube. PBMCs were isolated by Ficoll Paque Plus density gradient separation without further T cell sorting. An Agilent 2100 Bioanalyzer and agarose gel were used to check RNA quality, and a NanoDrop 2000 was used to measure RNA concentration. The library was produced with multiplex PCR. TCRdb records Illumina HiSeq 4000 as the sequencer. iRepertoire HTBI primers and Arm-PCR amplification of CDR3 regions were used to construct TCR beta libraries. Before sequencing, the PCR products underwent gel purification. The authors' pipeline ran thus. Gene usage analysis of CDR3 amino acid clonotypes relied on the 60 or so TRBV and over 13 TRBJ segments identified across samples. COPE and FqMerger were used to merge filtered high-quality paired reads into contigs. BLAST was used to align contigs to IMGT TRBV, TRBD and TRBJ reference genes, and CDR3 was defined according to IMGT. Any clonotype with a frequency above 0.1% was classified as a highly expanded clone. Repertoire diversity was measured by Shannon entropy, and V-J evenness by the Gini coefficient. Public clonotypes were defined as clonotypes shared by more than one individual. The public reads were run again by TCRdb, first through fastp at Q25 and then through MiXCR, and only productive beta chains were kept. All rows with the same CDR3 protein become a single entry with the most common DNA and genes. TCRdb, not the authors, supplied the V and J calls. The sample includes roughly 610,000 distinct CDR3 sequences, with roughly 15% observed a single time. The top ten hold more than 10% of the sample.

From the germline V gene, CDR1 is SNHLY and CDR2 is FYNNEI. From cysteine to phenylalanine, the CDR3 is 15 amino acids long. This entry keeps only the CDR3 DNA: 45 bases, framed from base 1. The germline V end is reduced by 1 base and the J end by 2 bases; junction bases left unmatched: 2. The sample was also reused in another study, on T cells in Graves' hyperthyroidism and ophthalmopathy. Taken from the second paper: A patient counted as having stable Graves' hyperthyroidism if no progression to ophthalmopathy occurred over 18 months of follow-up. Hyperthyroidism patients were aged 18 to 65 years and newly diagnosed, with disease duration of less than 2 months. Exclusion was applied to patients with uncontrolled infections, other autoimmune diseases, pregnancy or lactation. Diagnoses were based on clinical symptoms, serum thyroxine and TRAb, thyroid ultrasound and orbital computed tomography. For the first round of RT-PCR on the TCR CDR3, the HTBI primer set was used together with the Qiagen OneStep RT-PCR kit. Most expanded thyroid clonotypes (frequency above 0.001) were also detected in blood, suggesting blood repertoires may reflect thyroid immune responses. In cross-validation, a model built on a 13 V-J signature told ophthalmopathy apart from stable hyperthyroidism with 87.88% sensitivity and roughly 83% specificity, and in testing the same model reached 80%/75%. During validation, the model predicted progression to ophthalmopathy a median of around 7 months ahead of onset, with roughly 65% sensitivity and under 85% specificity. A discovery cohort of around 100 patients, about 44 with Graves' ophthalmopathy and 57 with stable Graves' hyperthyroidism, was used to find distinguishing TCR V-J signatures. Prospective prediction of ophthalmopathy was tested in an independent validation cohort of 18 to 20 hyperthyroidism patients and approximately 17 patients who later progressed to ophthalmopathy. For training and testing, the 100 patients in the discovery cohort were randomly divided in a 7:3 ratio. The study also compared thyroid tissue and blood T-cell repertoires from roughly six Graves' hyperthyroidism patients. Following sampling, methimazole starting at 30 mg daily was given to hyperthyroidism patients, and high-dose intravenous methylprednisolone was given to ophthalmopathy patients. A second multiplex PCR round built the libraries, followed by size selection and purification. Paired-end sequencing of the libraries was performed with 100 bp reads on an Illumina HiSeq2000. SOAPnuke was used to process the raw data, throwing out any read that contained adapters or uncalled bases, had a mean Phred below 15, or lacked an exact constant-primer or identifier match. High-quality paired reads were merged using COPE v1.2.5, and each unique nucleotide sequence was defined as a clonotype. MiTCR v1.1 was used to align clonotypes to the IMGT TRBV, TRBD and TRBJ reference segments. Only V-J combinations with frequency above 0.0001, covering about 99% of repertoires, were analysed. The TCS score was defined as F50 (clonal expansion) divided by E x V (chaos), with BLOSUM62-based TCRdist calculated between CDR3 peptides within each V-J. Welch's t-statistics and random forest reduced 500 to 650 V-J features to about 12, which were used in a naive Bayes classifier (R e1071). Sample size was not statistically predetermined, and investigators were not blinded to group allocation. TCR Vbeta CDR3 sequencing of 130 to 150 peripheral blood samples (over 40 ophthalmopathy, roughly 72 hyperthyroidism and roughly 17 progressor patients) is reported in the paper.

This specimen consisted of peripheral blood mononuclear cells (PBMCs), obtained at new diagnosis, from a patient treated with antithyroid drugs. The chain links TRBV2 with TRBJ2-7, with TRBD2 identical over 10 junction bases. This sequence was found in a man younger than 30 with Graves disease. Donor details come from another sample of the same person, matched by shared clones. The CDR3 region: CASSEGTSGTYEQYF. The nucleotide sequence reads TGTGCCAGCAGTGAAGGGACTAGCGGAACCTACGAGCAGTACTTC.